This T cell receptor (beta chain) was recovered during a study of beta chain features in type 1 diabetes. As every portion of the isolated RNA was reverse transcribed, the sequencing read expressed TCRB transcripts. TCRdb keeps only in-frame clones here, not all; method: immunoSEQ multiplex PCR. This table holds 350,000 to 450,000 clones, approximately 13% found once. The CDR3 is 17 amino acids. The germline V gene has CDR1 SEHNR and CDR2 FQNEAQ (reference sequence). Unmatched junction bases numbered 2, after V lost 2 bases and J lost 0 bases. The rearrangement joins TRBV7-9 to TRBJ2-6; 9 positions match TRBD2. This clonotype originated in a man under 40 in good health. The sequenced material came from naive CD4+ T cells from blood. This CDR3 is CASSLLAGASGANVLTF. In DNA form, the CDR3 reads TGTGCCAGCAGCTTATTAGCGGGAGCCTCTGGGGCCAACGTCCTGACTTTC.